The clone carrying this TCR beta chain was counted between two and nine times. Its matching antigen is unknown. For TCR beta, libraries came from quantitative 5'-RACE with molecular barcodes. Each CDR3 protein gets one entry after TCRdb re-called the 5' RACE reads with MiXCR. The profile shows about 24,000 distinct CDR3 sequences, about a sixth of them singletons. This sample is part of a study of CD8 T cells in ankylosing spondylitis. General study results and limits: It was reported that disease-linked clones were significantly enriched in matched ankylosing spondylitis synovial fluid.

The CDR3 has 15 amino acids. Trimming pared 0 bases from V and 1 base from J, leaving 10 bases between. Germline V gene data show CDR1 as MNHEY and CDR2 as SVGAGI. V is TRBV6-5 and J is TRBJ2-7; D is unresolved. Sequencing used blood. The sequence came from a male donor with ankylosing spondylitis or in good health (not recorded which). The CDR3 is CASSYSYSSSYEQYF. CDR3 DNA sequence: TGTGCCAGCAGTTACTCGTATTCCAGTTCCTACGAGCAGTACTTC.